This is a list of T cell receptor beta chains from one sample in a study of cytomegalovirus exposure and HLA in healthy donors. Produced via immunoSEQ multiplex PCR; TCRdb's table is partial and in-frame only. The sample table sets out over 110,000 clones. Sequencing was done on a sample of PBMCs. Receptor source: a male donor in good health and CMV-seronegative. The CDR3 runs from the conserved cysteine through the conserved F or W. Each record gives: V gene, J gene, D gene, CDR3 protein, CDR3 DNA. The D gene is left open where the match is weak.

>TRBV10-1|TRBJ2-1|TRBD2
CASSDGASGNEQFF
TGCGCCAGCAGTGATGGGGCTAGCGGCAATGAGCAGTTCTTC
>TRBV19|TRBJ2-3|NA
CASSMRSESSADTQYF
TGTGCCAGTAGTATGAGGTCGGAGTCGTCGGCAGATACGCAGTATTTT
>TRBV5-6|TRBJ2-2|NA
CASSLGVTGELFF
TGTGCCAGCAGCTTGGGAGTCACCGGGGAGCTGTTTTTT
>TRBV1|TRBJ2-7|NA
CTSSQGQGDLEQYF
TGCACCAGCAGCCAGGGACAGGGGGATCTCGAGCAGTACTTC
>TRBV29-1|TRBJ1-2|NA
CSVEDQGIGYGYTF
TGCAGCGTTGAAGACCAGGGGATAGGGTATGGCTACACCTTC
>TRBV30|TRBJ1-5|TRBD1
CAWSLGTGGNQPQHF
TGTGCCTGGAGTTTGGGGACAGGGGGCAATCAGCCCCAGCATTTT
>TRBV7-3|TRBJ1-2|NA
CASSLSPGETHTF
TGTGCCAGCAGCTTATCCCCCGGGGAAACCCACACCTTC
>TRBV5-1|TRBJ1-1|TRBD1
CASSSQTGATEAFF
TGCGCCAGCAGCTCCCAGACAGGGGCTACTGAAGCTTTCTTT
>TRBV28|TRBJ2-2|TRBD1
CASTTGGDITGELFF
TGTGCCAGCACGACAGGGGGCGATATCACCGGGGAGCTGTTTTTT
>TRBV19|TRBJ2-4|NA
CASTPKGVTNIQYF
TGTGCCAGTACCCCTAAAGGGGTAACAAACATTCAGTACTTC
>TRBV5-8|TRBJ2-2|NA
CASSLSRGWNTGELFF
TGTGCCAGCAGCTTGTCTCGGGGGTGGAACACCGGGGAGCTGTTTTTT
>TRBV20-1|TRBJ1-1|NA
CSARDHPEAFF
TGCAGTGCTAGAGACCATCCTGAAGCTTTCTTT
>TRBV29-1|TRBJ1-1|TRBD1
CSGNSKTGGTATEAFF
TGCAGCGGCAATTCCAAAACAGGGGGCACCGCGACTGAAGCTTTCTTT
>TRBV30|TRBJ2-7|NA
CAWSVGTTYEQYF
TGTGCCTGGAGTGTTGGCACCACCTACGAGCAGTACTTC
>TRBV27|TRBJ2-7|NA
CASSLSGAKFYEQYF
TGTGCCAGCAGTTTATCGGGCGCAAAGTTCTACGAGCAGTACTTC
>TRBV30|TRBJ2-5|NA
CAWSPAGIETQYF
TGTGCCTGGAGTCCCGCGGGAATTGAGACCCAGTACTTC